This entry describes one TCR beta chain. A far more abundant clone sits one base away, making this likely a read error. Other DNA sequences in the same sample also yield this CDR3. In germline, CDR1 is SGHNT, CDR2 YYREEE (reference sequence). The CDR3 covers 13 residues. The data were obtained in a study of shared clonotypes between healthy human individuals. For unsorted PBMC, approximately 300 ng DNA per replicate equaled some 32,000 T cell genomes. In the authors' methods: Without quality scores, immunoSEQ junctional reads could not be filtered like full-length reads. The data were produced by immunoSEQ multiplex PCR, yet TCRdb's version contains in-frame clones alone and is incomplete. That table supplies the V and J calls and clone size; D and trimming were determined from the DNA. The sample has 400,000 to 550,000 clones; approximately 79% are singletons. Tens of millions of PBMCs were counted before genomic DNA extraction.

The rearrangement joins TRBV5-4 to TRBJ1-1, with D maybe TRBD1 (5 bases). Sequenced material: PBMCs. The sequence was obtained from a woman aged 40 to 50 in good health. Some clones in this sample may be carry-over from other donors' samples. The CDR3 loop is CASSLGGRPEAFF. The CDR3 region has the DNA TGCGCCAGCAGCTTGGGGGGTCGCCCTGAAGCTTTCTTT.